One TCR beta chain is described in this entry. Its antigen is not identified. This sample is drawn from a study of cytomegalovirus exposure and HLA in healthy donors. Study-level findings and limits: The authors excluded some V segments, including TRBV6-2 and TRBV6-3, as indistinguishable. The CMV antigen specificity of a few CMV-associated chains was confirmed through in vitro analysis.

Use of 60 Vbeta and 13 Jbeta primers characterized the PCR. TCRdb's table, derived via immunoSEQ multiplex PCR, lists solely in-frame clones and lacks some. This sample has around 190,000 clones, with around 79% found just once. V gave up 6 bases and J gave up 4 bases, with 18 bases separating them. Germline V gives CDR1 MNHEY, CDR2 SVGAGI. The CDR3 is 15 residues long. The receptor's source is a woman aged 18-29 years in good health and CMV-seronegative. The chain uses TRBV6-5 and TRBJ1-2; D might be TRBD1 (5 bases). The sample comprised PBMCs. The CDR3 DNA reads TGTGCCAGCAGCCGACCCGGCGGGGGGACCTATGGCTACACCTTC. Protein sequence: CASSRPGGGTYGYTF.